This T cell receptor (beta chain) was sequenced for a study of T cells in Graves' hyperthyroidism and ophthalmopathy. Across the whole study: Peripheral blood collection took place at initial diagnosis, before any treatment. Findings of the study overall: Ophthalmopathy and stable hyperthyroidism were separated by a 13 V-J model.

Disease duration was under 3 months in the ophthalmopathy patients, who also had a Clinical Activity Score of at least 3 and a NOSPECS grade of at least 4. PBMCs stemmed from less than 13 ml fresh peripheral blood. J was trimmed by 8 bases and V by 5 bases; bases with no gene match: 5. Germline-derived CDR1 and CDR2 are SEHNR and FQNEAQ (reference sequence). This CDR3 contains 12 residues. Amplified regions were TCR beta CDR3 sequences from RNA transcripts. TCR CDR3 regions were first amplified by RT-PCR with HTBI primers. TCRdb fed the multiplex PCR reads into MiXCR, producing one record per CDR3 protein. The profile covers roughly 560,000 distinct CDR3 sequences, with roughly 14% appearing a single time and around 4.5% taken by the ten largest. This clonotype was recorded many times. What it binds is not known.

The source of this sequence is a woman aged 40 to 50 with Graves' ophthalmopathy. The chain has TRBV7-9 and TRBJ1-1; TRBD1 matches at 7 bases. The sequencing sample was made of blood. CDR3 in DNA: TGTGCCAGCAGCCCCCAGGACAGGGAAGCTTTCTTT. Translating it yields CASSPQDREAFF.